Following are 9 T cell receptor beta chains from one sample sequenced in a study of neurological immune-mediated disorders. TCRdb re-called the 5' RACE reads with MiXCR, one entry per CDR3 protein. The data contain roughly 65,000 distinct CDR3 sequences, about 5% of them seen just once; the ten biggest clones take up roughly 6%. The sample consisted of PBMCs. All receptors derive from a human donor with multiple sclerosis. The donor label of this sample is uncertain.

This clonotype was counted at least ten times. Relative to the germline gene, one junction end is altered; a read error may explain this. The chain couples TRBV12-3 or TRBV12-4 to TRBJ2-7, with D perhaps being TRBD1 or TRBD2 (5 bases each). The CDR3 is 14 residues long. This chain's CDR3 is CASSIRGELGEQYF. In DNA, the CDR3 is TGTGCCAGCAGCATACGAGGGGAACTGGGAGAGCAATACTTC.

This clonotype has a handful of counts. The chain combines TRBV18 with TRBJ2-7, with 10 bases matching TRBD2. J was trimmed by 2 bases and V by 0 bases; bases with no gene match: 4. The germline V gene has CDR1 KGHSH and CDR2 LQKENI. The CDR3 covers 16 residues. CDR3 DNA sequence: TGTGCCAGCTCACCACCCCTAGCGGGGGCCCCCTACGAGCAGTACTTC. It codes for CASSPPLAGAPYEQYF.

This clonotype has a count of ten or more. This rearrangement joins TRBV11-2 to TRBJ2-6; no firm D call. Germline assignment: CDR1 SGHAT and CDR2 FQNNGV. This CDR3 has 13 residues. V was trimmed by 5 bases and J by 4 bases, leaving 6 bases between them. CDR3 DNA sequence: TGTGCCAGCAGCCGGATCGGGGCCAACGTCCTGACTTTC. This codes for CASSRIGANVLTF.

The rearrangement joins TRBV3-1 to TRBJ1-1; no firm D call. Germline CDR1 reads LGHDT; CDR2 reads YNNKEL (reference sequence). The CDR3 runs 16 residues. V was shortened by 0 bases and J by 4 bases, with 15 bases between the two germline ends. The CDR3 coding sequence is TGTGCCAGCAGCCAAGACCGTTCAGCAATCACCACTGAAGCTTTCTTT. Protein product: CASSQDRSAITTEAFF.

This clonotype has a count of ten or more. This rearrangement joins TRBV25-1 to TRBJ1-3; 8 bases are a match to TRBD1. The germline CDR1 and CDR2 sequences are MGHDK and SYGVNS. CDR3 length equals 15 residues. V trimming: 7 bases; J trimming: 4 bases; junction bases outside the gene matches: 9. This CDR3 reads CASTIAGDRGNTIYF. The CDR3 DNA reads TGTGCCAGCACCATTGCGGGGGACAGGGGAAACACCATATATTTT.

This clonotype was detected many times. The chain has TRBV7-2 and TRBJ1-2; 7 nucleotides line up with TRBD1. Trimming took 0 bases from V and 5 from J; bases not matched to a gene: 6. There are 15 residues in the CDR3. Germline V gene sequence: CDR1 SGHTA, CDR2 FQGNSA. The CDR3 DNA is TGTGCCAGCAGCTTAGCCGGGACAGTCCTTTATGGCTACACCTTC. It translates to CASSLAGTVLYGYTF.

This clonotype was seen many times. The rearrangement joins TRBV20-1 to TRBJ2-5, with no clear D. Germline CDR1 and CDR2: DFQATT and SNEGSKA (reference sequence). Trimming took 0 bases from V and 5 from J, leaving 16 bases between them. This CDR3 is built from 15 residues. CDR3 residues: CSARDSSKTEETQYF. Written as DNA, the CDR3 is TGCAGTGCTAGAGATTCCAGCAAGACCGAGGAGACCCAGTACTTC.

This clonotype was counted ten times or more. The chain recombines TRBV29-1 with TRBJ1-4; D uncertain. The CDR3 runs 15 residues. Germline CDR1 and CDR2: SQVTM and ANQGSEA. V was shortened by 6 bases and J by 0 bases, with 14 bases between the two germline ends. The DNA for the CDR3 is TGCAGCGTGGCTGCCGATCCTGCAACTAATGAAAAACTGTTTTTT. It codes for CSVAADPATNEKLFF.

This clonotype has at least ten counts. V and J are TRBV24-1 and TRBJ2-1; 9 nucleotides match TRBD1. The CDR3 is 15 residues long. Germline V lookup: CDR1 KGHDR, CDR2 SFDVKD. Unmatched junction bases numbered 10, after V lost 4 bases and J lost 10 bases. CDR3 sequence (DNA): TGTGCCACCAGTGACCCTCGGACAGGGGTCGGGGAGCAGTTCTTC. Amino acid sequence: CATSDPRTGVGEQFF.